Shown below are 17 T cell receptor beta chains from a single sample sequenced in a study of shared clonotypes between healthy human individuals. Produced via immunoSEQ multiplex PCR; TCRdb's table is partial and in-frame only. The data show about 340,000 clones, more than 60% seen once. Sample: memory CD4+ T cells sorted from blood. Subset meaning: CD45RA-negative fraction. The receptors here all came from a man aged 25-40 years in good health.

This clone has more than one count but fewer than ten. The CDR3 here is CASSLSHNEQFF. In DNA, the CDR3 is TGTGCCAGCAGCTTAAGCCACAATGAGCAGTTCTTC. The V and J genes are TRBV11-3 and TRBJ2-1; no firm D call. The germline V and J ends were trimmed by 2 bases and 5 bases, with 4 bases remaining between them. Germline CDR1 SGHNT, CDR2 YENEEA. The CDR3 runs 12 residues. Supplemented by reference TRBV11-3 and TRBJ2-1, the full variable domain reads EAGVVQSPRYKIIEKKQPVAFWCNPISGHNTLYWYLQNLGQGPELLIRYENEEAVDDSQLPKDRFSAERLKGVDSTLKIQPAELGDSAVYLCASSLSHNEQFFGPGTRLTVL.

In its sample, this clone was seen many times. A junction boundary mismatches the germline segment, possibly from a read error. V and J are TRBV7-7 and TRBJ2-2; either TRBD1 or TRBD2 may fit D (5 bases each). CDR1 and CDR2 from the germline V gene are SSHAT and FNYEAQ (reference sequence). CDR3 length equals 17 residues. The CDR3 here is CASSRMGVGVLAGELFF. CDR3 sequence (DNA): TGTGCTAGCAGTCGAATGGGGGTGGGAGTACTCGCCGGGGAGCTGTTTTTT.

The chain has TRBV11-2 and TRBJ1-2; 8 positions match TRBD1. J was trimmed by 1 base and V by 5 bases; bases with no gene match: 9. Per germline, CDR1 SGHAT and CDR2 FQNNGV. This CDR3 contains 16 residues. In DNA, the CDR3 is TGTGCCAGCAGCCCGGCAGGGGGCGGGGTTAACTATGGCTACACCTTC. Amino acid sequence: CASSPAGGGVNYGYTF.

V gene TRBV4-1 combines with J gene TRBJ2-5, with 8 bases fitting TRBD2. TRBJ2-7 explains the end of the DNA better; the J call may be wrong. This CDR3 has 15 residues. CDR1 and CDR2 (germline): MGHRA, YSYEKL. The CDR3 nucleotides are TGCGCCAGCCATTCAAGCGGGAGTAGGTTGTACGAGCAGTACTTC. This encodes CASHSSGSRLYEQYF.

This sequence joins TRBV7-8 and TRBJ2-1; no reliable D call. The CDR3 loop spans 15 amino acids. With 2 bases removed from V and 0 bases from J, the gap between germline ends came to 8 bases. Germline assignment: CDR1 SGHVS and CDR2 FQNEAQ. The CDR3 DNA reads TGTGCCAGCAGCTTAAATGCCCACTCCTACAATGAGCAGTTCTTC. This encodes CASSLNAHSYNEQFF. The entire variable domain, with the rest obtained from reference TRBV7-8 and TRBJ2-1, is as follows: GAGVSQSPRYKVAKRGQDVALRCDPISGHVSLFWYQQALGQGPEFLTYFQNEAQLDKSGLPSDRFFAERPEGSVSTLKIQRTQQEDSAVYLCASSLNAHSYNEQFFGPGTRLTVL.

In its sample, this clone was seen a few times. The V and J genes are TRBV5-1 and TRBJ2-3; 9 bases are shared with TRBD1. CDR3 length: 15 amino acids. The germline V gene encodes CDR1 SGHRS and CDR2 YFSETQ. Trimming cost V 6 bases and J 3 bases; bases outside gene matches: 8. The CDR3 region has the DNA TGCGCCAGCACCTCCGGGACAGGGAGGACAGATACGCAGTATTTT. It specifies CASTSGTGRTDTQYF.

This chain uses TRBV5-6 with TRBJ2-1; 7 nucleotides line up with TRBD2. The CDR3 spans 16 residues. Germline loops: CDR1 SGHDT, CDR2 YYEEEE. V was clipped by 0 bases and J by 9 bases; unmatched bases: 12. The CDR3, as DNA: TGTGCCAGCAGCTTGGTAGGCGGGGCGGGAGTTTCTGAGCAGTTCTTC. Translation gives CASSLVGGAGVSEQFF. Together with reference TRBV5-6 and TRBJ2-1, the CDR3 gives the full variable domain: DAGVTQSPTHLIKTRGQQVTLRCSPKSGHDTVSWYQQALGQGPQFIFQYYEEEERQRGNFPDRFSGHQFPNYSSELNVNALLLGDSALYLCASSLVGGAGVSEQFFGPGTRLTVL.

As for this clone: Germline and junction disagree at one end, which may indicate a read error. This rearrangement joins TRBV7-2 to TRBJ1-2; D is perhaps TRBD1 (6 bases). CDR1 and CDR2 (germline): SGHTA, FQGNSA. The CDR3 has 13 residues. CDR3 nucleotides: TGTGCCAGCAGCTTATCCACAGGGTCCCGCCCCCTTTTC. The encoded protein is CASSLSTGSRPLF.

The gene calls are TRBV9 and TRBJ2-2; the D gene is possibly TRBD2 (5 bases). Between the trimmed V and J ends, which lost 4 bases and 6 bases, there was a span of 13 bases. From germline, CDR1 is SGDLS and CDR2 YYNGEE. This CDR3 comprises 14 residues. Here the CDR3 reads CASSLKWGAGELFF. For the CDR3, the DNA is TGTGCCAGCAGCCTAAAGTGGGGAGCCGGGGAGCTGTTTTTT.

This clone appeared a few times. J is TRBJ2-7 and V is TRBV28, with 8 bases aligning to TRBD1. Germline values: CDR1 MDHEN, CDR2 SYDVKM. The ends lost 7 bases at V and 2 bases at J; junction bases unmatched: 10. CDR3 size: 15 residues. The CDR3 sequence: CASKLRTGFTYEQYF. The CDR3 nucleotides read TGTGCCAGCAAACTAAGGACAGGGTTTACCTACGAGCAGTACTTC.

The chain carries TRBV20-1 and TRBJ2-1, with TRBD2 as a possible D gene (5 bases). Germline CDR1 is DFQATT and CDR2 is SNEGSKA (reference sequence). Trimming stripped 5 bases from V and 6 bases from J, with 8 bases between. There are 11 residues in the CDR3. For the CDR3, the DNA is TGCAGTGCTCGGACTTTCAATGAGCAGTTCTTC. It yields the protein CSARTFNEQFF.

The chain employs TRBV19 and TRBJ2-7; 10 bases are shared with TRBD1. The V segment lost 6 bases and the J segment 1 base; nucleotides outside the gene matches: 3. CDR3 length: 14 residues. Looked up from germline, CDR1 is LNHDA and CDR2 is SQIVND (reference sequence). CDR3 sequence (DNA): TGTGCCAGTAGCCTGGGACAGGGGTCCTACGAGCAGTACTTC. Amino acids: CASSLGQGSYEQYF.

This chain connects TRBV4-3 to TRBJ2-7, with no clear D. V dropped 0 bases and J dropped 2 bases, with 11 bases sitting between them. The CDR3 sequence is 15 residues long. Germline V CDR1 and CDR2: LGHNA, YSLEER. Written as DNA, the CDR3 is TGCGCCAGCAGCCAAGAAGGGTCAGCAGCCTACGAGCAGTACTTC. It translates to CASSQEGSAAYEQYF.

The J gene is TRBJ2-5, the V gene TRBV18; D unclear. The CDR3 is 12 amino acids. CDR1 and CDR2 from the germline V gene are KGHSH and LQKENI. V lost 2 bases to trimming and J lost 5 bases, with 6 bases between them. CDR3 region: CASSPMRETQYF. CDR3 DNA: TGTGCCAGCTCACCAATGCGGGAGACCCAGTACTTC. Full variable domain (rest looked up from reference TRBV18 and TRBJ2-5): NAGVMQNPRHLVRRRGQEARLRCSPMKGHSHVYWYRQLPEEGLKFMVYLQKENIIDESGMPKERFSAEFPKEGPSILRIQQVVRGDSAAYFCASSPMRETQYFGPGTRLLVL.

This chain links TRBV10-3 with TRBJ2-1; 8 nucleotides match TRBD1. V was clipped by 4 bases and J by 6 bases; unmatched bases: 11. The CDR3 has 16 amino acids. Per the germline V gene, CDR1 is ENHRY and CDR2 is SYGVKD. CDR3 amino acids: CAISAMDRVHGNEQFF. For the CDR3, the DNA is TGTGCCATCAGTGCCATGGACAGGGTTCACGGCAATGAGCAGTTCTTC.

The CDR3 reads CASRTGGPQETQYF. The CDR3 nucleotides read TGTGCCAGCAGGACAGGGGGCCCCCAAGAGACCCAGTACTTC. The chain recombines TRBV6-1 with TRBJ2-5, with 10 bases fitting TRBD1. With 6 bases clipped from V and 1 base from J, the junction kept 2 bases outside the gene matches. Germline-derived CDR1 and CDR2 are MNHNS and SASEGT. CDR3 length equals 14 residues.

The chain is built from TRBV6-6 and TRBJ2-2, with a possible D match to TRBD1 (5 bases). The germline CDR1 and CDR2 sequences are MNHNY and SVGAGI (reference sequence). This CDR3 contains 15 residues. Trimming took 7 bases from V and 7 from J, leaving 19 bases between them. The CDR3 spells CASKVRQGNHGELFF. The CDR3 coding sequence is TGTGCCAGCAAAGTCCGGCAGGGCAATCACGGGGAGCTGTTTTTT.